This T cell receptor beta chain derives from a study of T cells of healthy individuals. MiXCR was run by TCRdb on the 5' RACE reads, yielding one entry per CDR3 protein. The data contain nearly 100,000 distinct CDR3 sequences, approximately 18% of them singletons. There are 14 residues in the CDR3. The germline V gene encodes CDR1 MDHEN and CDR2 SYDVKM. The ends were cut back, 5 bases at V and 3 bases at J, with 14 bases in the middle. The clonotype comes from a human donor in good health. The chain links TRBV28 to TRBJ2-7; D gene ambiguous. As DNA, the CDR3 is TGTGCCAGCAGTCAAGCAGGAACGGGCTACGAGCAGTACTTC. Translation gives CASSQAGTGYEQYF.